The rows below give T cell receptor beta chains drawn from one sample of a study of cytotoxic CD8 clonotypes in ibrutinib-treated CLL. Clones were sequenced by immunoSEQ multiplex PCR, and TCRdb holds only the in-frame ones, with some missing. The repertoire holds 150,000 to 200,000 clones, under 85% seen once, with about 4.6% in the top ten. The sequenced sample was PBMCs, obtained after 24 months of ibrutinib treatment. The receptors derive from a human donor with chronic lymphocytic leukemia. Each CDR3 is given with its conserved first and last residue. The order of the fields is J gene, clone size, V gene, D gene, CDR3 protein, CDR3 DNA. A D gene is named only where the DNA matches it firmly. Clone size is stated in some rows and not others, as once, few, many or a class when expanded.

TRBJ2-2 few TRBV6-6 - CASSEGQFNTGELFF TGTGCCAGCAGCGAGGGACAATTCAACACCGGGGAGCTGTTTTTT
TRBJ1-5 - TRBV18 - CASSPPAGKGPQHF TGTGCCAGCTCACCACCGGCGGGGAAAGGGCCCCAGCATTTT
TRBJ2-3 - TRBV27 TRBD1 CASSLRPDRATTDTQYF TGTGCCAGCAGTTTAAGGCCGGACAGGGCTACCACAGATACGCAGTATTTT
TRBJ1-6 - TRBV9 TRBD1 CASSADDRGHSPLHF TGTGCCAGCAGCGCAGACGACAGGGGTCATTCACCCCTCCACTTT
TRBJ2-7 - TRBV5-6 - CASSLTGRKSYEQYF TGTGCCAGCAGCTTAACGGGGAGGAAGTCCTACGAGCAGTACTTC
TRBJ1-1 - TRBV5-4 TRBD1 CASRRGDSLSTEAFF TGTGCCAGCAGGCGGGGGGACAGCCTGAGTACTGAAGCTTTCTTT
TRBJ2-5 - TRBV18 TRBD1 CASSPSRGRGGETQYF TGTGCCAGCTCACCATCCAGGGGGCGAGGGGGAGAGACCCAGTACTTC
TRBJ1-2 - TRBV7-2 - CASSSQRRQSTF TGTGCCAGCAGCTCTCAGAGGCGTCAGTCGACCTTC
TRBJ2-2 - TRBV6-1 TRBD2 CASSESWLAGGPGELFF TGTGCCAGCAGTGAAAGCTGGCTAGCGGGGGGCCCCGGGGAGCTGTTTTTT
TRBJ1-5 - TRBV18 TRBD1 CASSHTGARQPQHF TGTGCCAGCTCACATACAGGGGCCCGTCAGCCCCAGCATTTT
TRBJ2-7 - TRBV28 - CASSFGGDSYEQYF TGTGCCAGCAGTTTCGGCGGGGACTCCTACGAGCAGTACTTC
TRBJ2-1 - TRBV19 - CASSGEWERSSYNEQFF TGTGCCAGTAGTGGAGAATGGGAGAGAAGCTCCTACAATGAGCAGTTCTTC
TRBJ2-7 - TRBV4-3 TRBD2 CASSQEVGLAGVMQYF TGCGCCAGCAGCCAAGAAGTTGGACTAGCGGGAGTTATGCAGTACTTC
TRBJ1-2 - TRBV6-1 TRBD1 CASRHDRGVNYGYTF TGTGCCAGCAGGCACGACAGGGGGGTTAACTATGGCTACACCTTC
TRBJ2-2 - TRBV5-1 - CASTLSGELFF TGCGCCAGCACCCTCTCCGGGGAGCTGTTTTTT
TRBJ2-7 - TRBV7-2 TRBD2 CASSLQREDYEQYF TGTGCCAGCAGCTTACAGCGGGAGGATTACGAGCAGTACTTC
TRBJ2-3 - TRBV25-1 - CASSVYGGTDTQYF TGTGCCAGCAGTGTATACGGCGGCACAGATACGCAGTATTTT
TRBJ2-7 - TRBV5-1 - CASSWGSYEQYF TGCGCCAGCAGCTGGGGGTCCTACGAGCAGTACTTC
TRBJ2-7 - TRBV10-1 TRBD1 CASRPPGQGLSTYEQYF TGCGCCAGCAGACCTCCGGGACAGGGGTTGTCTACCTACGAGCAGTACTTC
TRBJ2-1 - TRBV25-1 - CASTRAGTGHNEQFF TGTGCCAGCACTCGAGCGGGCACGGGCCACAATGAGCAGTTCTTC
TRBJ2-1 - TRBV5-8 - CASSVTRSSYNEQFF TGTGCCAGCAGCGTAACAAGGAGCTCCTACAATGAGCAGTTCTTC
TRBJ2-3 - TRBV18 - CASSLRTETDTQYF TGTGCCAGCTCACTGAGGACAGAGACAGATACGCAGTATTTT
TRBJ1-1 few TRBV20-1 TRBD1 CSAILDRGAFF TGCAGTGCCATTCTCGACAGGGGGGCTTTCTTT
TRBJ2-5 - TRBV2 TRBD1 CASMLDRAQETQYF TGTGCCAGCATGTTGGACAGGGCCCAAGAGACCCAGTACTTC
TRBJ2-7 - TRBV7-3 - CASSPEPGAYEQYF TGTGCCAGCAGCCCCGAACCGGGGGCCTACGAGCAGTACTTC
TRBJ1-1 - TRBV27 - CASSGGVGARTEAFF TGTGCCAGCAGTGGGGGTGTTGGGGCGCGGACTGAAGCTTTCTTT
TRBJ1-6 - TRBV7-9 - CASSPGEATRSPLHF TGTGCCAGTTCCCCGGGGGAGGCCACTAGGTCACCCCTCCACTTT
TRBJ1-3 - TRBV5-1 TRBD1 CASSSYSGTAGNTIYF TGCGCCAGCAGCTCATACTCCGGGACAGCTGGAAACACCATATATTTT
TRBJ2-3 - TRBV19 - CASSDTWDTQYF TGTGCCAGTAGTGATACCTGGGATACGCAGTATTTT
TRBJ1-5 few TRBV27 TRBD1 CASSLGQGTNQPQHF TGTGCCAGCAGTTTAGGACAGGGGACCAATCAGCCCCAGCATTTT
TRBJ1-2 few TRBV5-1 TRBD1 CASSTGTGGVTYGYTF TGCGCCAGCAGCACCGGGACAGGGGGCGTAACCTATGGCTACACCTTC
TRBJ1-5 few TRBV6-1 - CASSASGLAVASNQPQHF TGTGCCAGCAGTGCCTCCGGGCTAGCTGTTGCTAGCAATCAGCCCCAGCATTTT
TRBJ2-5 - TRBV6-5 - CASSYLRAPGWGTQYF TGTGCCAGCAGTTACCTTAGGGCCCCTGGGTGGGGGACCCAGTACTTC
TRBJ2-5 - TRBV28 - CAMNGGRQETQYF TGTGCCATGAACGGAGGGAGGCAAGAGACCCAGTACTTC
TRBJ1-1 - TRBV29-1 - CSVGVPLNTEAFF TGCAGCGTTGGCGTACCCCTGAACACTGAAGCTTTCTTT
TRBJ2-5 - TRBV18 - CASSPPQETQYF TGTGCCAGCTCACCACCCCAAGAGACCCAGTACTTC
TRBJ2-1 once TRBV10-3 - CAISGYVGRDSYNEQFF TGTGCCATCAGTGGATATGTAGGGAGAGACTCCTACAATGAGCAGTTCTTC
TRBJ1-1 - TRBV7-2 TRBD1 CASSPRDRGTEAFF TGTGCCAGCAGCCCACGGGACAGGGGCACTGAAGCTTTCTTT
TRBJ1-1 - TRBV7-8 TRBD1 CASSSGTGRPEAFF TGTGCCAGCAGTTCCGGGACAGGGCGTCCTGAAGCTTTCTTT
TRBJ2-6 - TRBV19 - CASSAQRSGANVLTF TGTGCCAGTAGTGCCCAGAGGTCTGGGGCCAACGTCCTGACTTTC
TRBJ2-1 - TRBV6-1 TRBD1 CASSVGQGAEEQFF TGTGCCAGCAGTGTGGGACAGGGGGCTGAGGAGCAGTTCTTC
TRBJ1-1 - TRBV19 TRBD1 CASSRGQGLREAFF TGTGCCAGTAGTAGGGGACAGGGTTTGCGTGAAGCTTTCTTT
TRBJ2-2 - TRBV2 TRBD2 CASSPAGDRGTGELFF TGTGCCAGCAGTCCGGCGGGAGATCGTGGCACCGGGGAGCTGTTTTTT
TRBJ2-1 - TRBV20-1 - CSARVYNEQFF TGCAGTGCAAGGGTGTACAATGAGCAGTTCTTC
TRBJ2-1 - TRBV11-1 TRBD1 CASSLRDRGLHNEQFF TGTGCCAGCAGCCTCCGGGACAGGGGGCTCCACAATGAGCAGTTCTTC
TRBJ2-7 - TRBV7-9 TRBD2 CASSTVSGRAPPYEQYF TGTGCCAGCAGCACAGTTAGCGGGAGGGCTCCCCCCTACGAGCAGTACTTC
TRBJ1-2 - TRBV19 - CASSLGFFNYGYTF TGTGCCAGTAGCCTAGGGTTCTTTAACTATGGCTACACCTTC
TRBJ2-7 - TRBV28 - CASSRSSGSYEQYF TGTGCCAGCAGCCGTTCCAGCGGATCCTACGAGCAGTACTTC
TRBJ2-3 - TRBV5-4 - CASSQGSDTQYF TGTGCCAGCAGCCAGGGGTCGGATACGCAGTATTTT
TRBJ2-3 - TRBV2 - CASIRVRHSLADTQYF TGTGCCAGCATTAGGGTTAGACATTCACTCGCAGATACGCAGTATTTT
TRBJ2-4 - TRBV19 - CASTGPTKNIQYF TGTGCCAGTACAGGGCCGACCAAAAACATTCAGTACTTC
TRBJ2-7 - TRBV2 - CASSEVATRQYF TGTGCCAGCAGTGAAGTGGCGACTAGGCAGTACTTC
TRBJ1-5 - TRBV5-1 - CASSQDGRNQPQHF TGCGCCAGCAGCCAAGATGGTCGCAATCAGCCCCAGCATTTT
TRBJ1-1 - TRBV30 - CACARQTNTEAFF TGTGCCTGCGCTAGACAAACGAACACTGAAGCTTTCTTT
TRBJ2-7 - TRBV6-5 TRBD2 CAIGLAGVEQYF TGTGCCATCGGGCTAGCGGGAGTCGAGCAGTACTTC
TRBJ2-1 once TRBV15 TRBD2 CATSGGLAGKNEQFF TGTGCCACCAGCGGGGGACTAGCGGGAAAGAATGAGCAGTTCTTC
TRBJ2-5 - TRBV7-9 TRBD2 CASSLGTSGSRETQYF TGTGCCAGCAGCTTAGGGACTAGCGGGAGTCGGGAGACCCAGTACTTC
TRBJ1-3 - TRBV5-1 - CASSLALGNSGNTIYF TGCGCCAGCAGCTTGGCTCTCGGTAACTCTGGAAACACCATATATTTT